What follows are 18 T cell receptor beta chains derived from one specimen sequenced in a study of cytomegalovirus exposure and HLA in healthy donors listed by TCRdb under 2017. The method behind the library was the immunoSEQ multiplex PCR assay. The multiplex PCR relied on a mix of 60 forward primers for TCR Vbeta segments and 13 reverse primers for TCR Jbeta segments. Drawn from immuneACCESS, this table holds only the in-frame rearrangements with V and J called that TCRdb kept. Clones are partly lost; checked studies trace under half to an unresolved V gene and leave the rest unexplained. This sample gives around 210,000 clones in total; about 88% of them show up just once. In total, the top ten clones hold 0.24% of the sample. Specimen: PBMCs. These receptors were collected from a girl aged 2-15 years in good health and CMV-seronegative.

This chain links TRBV4-2 with TRBJ1-1; weak D call: TRBD1 (5 bases). The germline V gene has CDR1 LGHNA and CDR2 YNFKEQ. Trimming pared 0 bases from V and 1 base from J, leaving 12 bases between. This CDR3 region has 16 residues. In DNA, the CDR3 is TGTGCCAGCAGCCAAGATCACGCGGGGGGGAACACTGAAGCTTTCTTT. It codes for CASSQDHAGGNTEAFF.

J is TRBJ2-3 and V is TRBV5-1, with D tentatively TRBD2 (6 bases). V lost 0 bases to trimming and J lost 2 bases, with 13 bases between them. From germline, CDR1 is SGHRS and CDR2 YFSETQ. CDR3 size: 16 residues. This chain's CDR3 is CASSLGVDYTTDTQYF. In nucleotides, the CDR3 is TGCGCCAGCAGCTTGGGGGTGGACTACACCACAGATACGCAGTATTTT.

This chain connects TRBV29-1 to TRBJ2-3; TRBD2 matches at 7 bases. The length of the CDR3 is 16 residues. After removal of 6 bases from V and 3 bases from J, the junction contained 15 bases not matched to a gene. CDR1 and CDR2 from the germline V gene are SQVTM and ANQGSEA. The CDR3 sequence is CSVAPAGGSVTDTQYF. DNA of the CDR3: TGCAGCGTGGCCCCGGCCGGCGGGAGTGTTACAGATACGCAGTATTTT.

The chain has TRBV9 and TRBJ1-1; 7 bases map to TRBD1. Losses at the gene ends were 2 bases for V and 4 bases for J; bases not matched to a gene: 5. This CDR3 comprises 14 residues. Germline V gene lookup returns CDR1 SGDLS and CDR2 YYNGEE. The CDR3 bases are TGTGCCAGCAGCGTGGCAGGGGGAACCACTGAAGCTTTCTTT. Its translation: CASSVAGGTTEAFF.

This clone was detected once. This sequence joins TRBV15 and TRBJ2-7; 11 bases map to TRBD1. V shed 4 bases, J shed 4 bases, and the junction held 6 bases outside the gene matches. The CDR3 sequence is 15 residues long. CDR1 and CDR2 from the germline V gene are LNHNV and YYDKDF (reference sequence). The CDR3 region is CATSKEGTGGYEQYF. CDR3 sequence (DNA): TGTGCCACCAGCAAAGAAGGGACAGGGGGTTACGAGCAGTACTTC.

The V and J genes are TRBV7-8 and TRBJ2-1; possible D gene TRBD2, 6 bases. The germline CDR1 and CDR2 sequences are SGHVS and FQNEAQ. The CDR3 runs 16 residues. The ends were cut back, 0 bases at V and 5 bases at J, with 14 bases in the middle. The CDR3 DNA sequence: TGTGCCAGCAGCTTAGCGGGAGGCGCTGTAAACAATGAGCAGTTCTTC. Residues: CASSLAGGAVNNEQFF.

The sample holds one count of this clone. The chain couples TRBV28 to TRBJ1-5, with D perhaps TRBD1 (5 bases). The germline V and J ends were trimmed by 4 bases and 3 bases, with 13 bases remaining between them. CDR1 and CDR2 from the germline V gene are MDHEN and SYDVKM. The CDR3 runs 15 residues. In nucleotides, the CDR3 is TGTGCCAGCAGTTCCCCCCAGGGCCACAATCAGCCCCAGCATTTT. Translated, it gives CASSSPQGHNQPQHF.

V is TRBV5-1 and J is TRBJ2-4; TRBD2 agrees at 7 bases. J gave up 5 bases and V 4 bases, and 9 bases lay outside the gene matches. This CDR3 is 15 amino acids long. Looked up from germline, CDR1 is SGHRS and CDR2 is YFSETQ. CDR3: CASSGGGSQENIQYF. The CDR3 coding sequence is TGCGCCAGCAGCGGGGGGGGGTCACAAGAAAACATTCAGTACTTC.

The genes are TRBV6-5 and TRBJ1-3; weak D call: TRBD1 (5 bases). V was trimmed by 6 bases and J by 0 bases, leaving 12 bases between them. Per the germline V gene, CDR1 is MNHEY and CDR2 is SVGAGI. CDR3 size: 15 residues. The CDR3 reads CASRGLTPSGNTIYF. CDR3 nucleotides: TGTGCCAGCAGGGGGCTCACACCCTCTGGAAACACCATATATTTT.

The chain has TRBV7-9 and TRBJ1-1, with TRBD1 identical over 9 bases. Germline loops: CDR1 SEHNR, CDR2 FQNEAQ (reference sequence). After removal of 6 bases from V and 5 bases from J, the junction contained 10 bases not matched to a gene. The CDR3 spans 15 residues. The DNA of the CDR3 is TGTGCCAGCAGTTACAGGGGGCGTGGGGGGACTGAAGCTTTCTTT. Translating it yields CASSYRGRGGTEAFF.

This clone was detected a few times. The chain couples TRBV19 to TRBJ2-6; D uncertain. The V and J ends lost 2 bases and 3 bases respectively, with 8 bases between them. Germline lookup yields CDR1 LNHDA and CDR2 SQIVND (reference sequence). There are 15 residues in the CDR3. CDR3 sequence: CASSIRSGGANVLTF. In nucleotides, the CDR3 is TGTGCCAGTAGTATAAGGTCAGGTGGGGCCAACGTCCTGACTTTC. The variable domain in full, completed from reference TRBV19 and TRBJ2-6, reads DGGITQSPKYLFRKEGQNVTLSCEQNLNHDAMYWYRQDPGQGLRLIYYSQIVNDFQKGDIAEGYSVSREKKESFPLTVTSAQKNPTAFYLCASSIRSGGANVLTFGAGSRLTVL.

V gene TRBV18 combines with J gene TRBJ2-7; 8 nucleotides line up with TRBD1. J lost 6 bases, V lost 3 bases, and 10 bases had no gene match. This CDR3 spans 15 amino acids. CDR1 and CDR2 from the germline V gene are KGHSH and LQKENI. The CDR3 DNA sequence: TGTGCCAGCTCACCCCGACAGGGGCTCTCGGGCGAGCAGTACTTC. Translating gives CASSPRQGLSGEQYF.

V is TRBV6-5 and J is TRBJ2-3; 9 bases map to TRBD2. CDR3 length equals 15 residues. Germline CDR1 is MNHEY and CDR2 is SVGAGI. Unmatched junction bases numbered 5, after V lost 5 bases and J lost 2 bases. In DNA, the CDR3 is TGTGCCAGCAGTGTGTCTAGCGGGGACACAGATACGCAGTATTTT. It is translated as CASSVSSGDTDTQYF.

The chain carries TRBV11-2 and TRBJ2-1; 13 nucleotides agree with TRBD2. The CDR3 contains 16 residues. Germline CDR1 and CDR2: SGHAT and FQNNGV. The V and J ends lost 3 bases and 6 bases, in that order; junction bases with no gene match: 5. The CDR3 loop reads CASSFELAGGRNEQFF. The CDR3 bases are TGTGCCAGCAGCTTTGAACTAGCGGGGGGGCGCAATGAGCAGTTCTTC.

The chain joins TRBV19 to TRBJ1-5; a weak D match, TRBD1 (6 bases). Between the trimmed V and J ends, which lost 4 bases and 5 bases, there was a span of 12 bases. The CDR3 is 14 amino acids. Germline V gene data show CDR1 as LNHDA and CDR2 as SQIVND (reference sequence). In DNA form, the CDR3 reads TGTGCCAGTAGTAGGAACAGGGCGGATCAGCCCCAGCATTTT. It encodes CASSRNRADQPQHF.

The CDR3 region has the DNA TGTGCCAGCAGCCCCCTACTAGCGGTACCACGCTCCTACAATGAGCAGTTCTTC. Its protein is CASSPLLAVPRSYNEQFF. The chain recombines TRBV7-6 with TRBJ2-1, with TRBD2 matching 8 bases. V lost 5 bases to trimming and J lost 0 bases; unmatched junction nucleotides: 12. This CDR3 has 18 residues. The germline gives CDR1 SGHVS, CDR2 FNYEAQ.

V gene TRBV27 combines with J gene TRBJ1-2; possible D gene TRBD1, 5 bases. The V end lost 5 bases, the J end lost 2 bases, and 15 bases lay between the germline ends. CDR1 and CDR2 from the germline V gene are MNHEY and SMNVEV (reference sequence). CDR3 length: 15 amino acids. CDR3 in amino acids: CASSREPQGNYGYTF. CDR3 in DNA: TGTGCCAGCAGTCGCGAGCCTCAGGGCAACTATGGCTACACCTTC.

The chain links TRBV5-1 to TRBJ2-7, with 8 bases identical to TRBD2. J lost 4 bases, V lost 5 bases, and 11 bases had no gene match. The CDR3 is 15 amino acids. Germline CDR1 and CDR2: SGHRS and YFSETQ. Here the CDR3 reads CASRSSGGVSYEQYF. In nucleotides, the CDR3 is TGCGCCAGCAGATCCTCCGGGGGGGTCTCTTACGAGCAGTACTTC.